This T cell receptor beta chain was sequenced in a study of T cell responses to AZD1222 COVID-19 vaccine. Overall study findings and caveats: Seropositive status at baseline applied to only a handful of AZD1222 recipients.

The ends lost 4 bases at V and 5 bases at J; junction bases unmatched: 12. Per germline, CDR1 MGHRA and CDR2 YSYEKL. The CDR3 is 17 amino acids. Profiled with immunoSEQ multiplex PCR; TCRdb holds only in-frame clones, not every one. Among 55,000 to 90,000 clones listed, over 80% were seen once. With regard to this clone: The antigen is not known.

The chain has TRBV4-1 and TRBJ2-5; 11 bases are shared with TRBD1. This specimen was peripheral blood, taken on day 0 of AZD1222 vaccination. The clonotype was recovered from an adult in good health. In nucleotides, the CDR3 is TGCGCCAGCAGCCCAGGGACAGGGGGGACATCGGGGGAGACCCAGTACTTC. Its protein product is CASSPGTGGTSGETQYF.